The source of this TCR beta chain is a study of cytomegalovirus exposure and HLA in healthy donors. Germline CDR1 is LNHDA and CDR2 is SQIVND (reference sequence). The CDR3 is made up of 19 amino acids. Trimming cost V 4 bases and J 1 base, with 20 bases left between them. Despite likely unrecorded immune exposures, the donors were nominally healthy at the time of sampling. Whole-study results and caveats: Some segments of the V type, notably TRBV6-2 and TRBV6-3, were excluded as indistinguishable.

Of note for this clone: Its antigen is unidentified.

60 Vbeta and 13 Jbeta primers were used in PCR. Libraries were prepared by immunoSEQ multiplex PCR; TCRdb keeps only in-frame clonotypes and omits some of them. The repertoire holds some 200,000 clones, about 13% seen once, with 7.8% in the top ten. This sequence was found in a man in his forties or fifties in good health and CMV-seropositive. The V and J genes are TRBV19 and TRBJ1-6, with a weak D call TRBD1 (5 bases). Sequences were obtained from PBMCs. CDR3 bases: TGTGCCAGTAGTACCCCCCGGGCAGGGATGAAGTCCTATAATTCACCCCTCCACTTT. This encodes CASSTPRAGMKSYNSPLHF.